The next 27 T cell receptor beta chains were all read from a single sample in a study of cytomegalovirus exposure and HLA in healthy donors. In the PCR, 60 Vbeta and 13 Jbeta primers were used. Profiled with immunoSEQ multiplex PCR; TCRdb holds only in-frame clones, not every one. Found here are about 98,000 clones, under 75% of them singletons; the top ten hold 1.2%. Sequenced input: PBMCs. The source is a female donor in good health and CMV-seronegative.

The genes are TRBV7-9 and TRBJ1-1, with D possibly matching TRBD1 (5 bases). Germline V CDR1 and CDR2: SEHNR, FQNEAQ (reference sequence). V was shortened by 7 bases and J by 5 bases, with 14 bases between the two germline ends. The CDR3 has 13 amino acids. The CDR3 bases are TGTGCCAGCATCCGCAGGGCCACGACTGAAGCTTTCTTT. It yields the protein CASIRRATTEAFF.

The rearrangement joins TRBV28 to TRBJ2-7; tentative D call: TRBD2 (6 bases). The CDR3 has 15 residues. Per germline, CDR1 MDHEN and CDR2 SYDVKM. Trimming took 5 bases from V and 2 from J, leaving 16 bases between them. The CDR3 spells CASSGGTGLPYEQYF. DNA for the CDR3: TGTGCCAGCAGTGGGGGAACGGGACTCCCCTACGAGCAGTACTTC.

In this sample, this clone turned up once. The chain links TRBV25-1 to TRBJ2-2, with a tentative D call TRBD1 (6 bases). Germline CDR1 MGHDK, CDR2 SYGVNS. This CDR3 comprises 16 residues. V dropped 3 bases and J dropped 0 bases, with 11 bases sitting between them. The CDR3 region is CASSDGAGANTGELFF. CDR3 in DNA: TGTGCCAGCAGTGATGGGGCAGGGGCGAACACCGGGGAGCTGTTTTTT.

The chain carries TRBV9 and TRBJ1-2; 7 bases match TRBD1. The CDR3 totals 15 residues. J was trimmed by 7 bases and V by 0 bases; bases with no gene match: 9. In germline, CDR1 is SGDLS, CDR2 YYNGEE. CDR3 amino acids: CASSVEWDRHGGYTF. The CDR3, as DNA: TGTGCCAGCAGCGTAGAATGGGACAGACACGGTGGCTACACCTTC. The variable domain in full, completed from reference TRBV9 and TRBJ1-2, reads DSGVTQTPKHLITATGQRVTLRCSPRSGDLSVYWYQQSLDQGLQFLIQYYNGEERAKGNILERFSAQQFPDLHSELNLSSLELGDSALYFCASSVEWDRHGGYTFGSGTRLTVV.

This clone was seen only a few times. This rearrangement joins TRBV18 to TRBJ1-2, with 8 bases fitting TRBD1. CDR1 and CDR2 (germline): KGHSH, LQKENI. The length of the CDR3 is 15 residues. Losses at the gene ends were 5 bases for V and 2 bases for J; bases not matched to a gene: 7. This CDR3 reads CASSTVTGVNYGYTF. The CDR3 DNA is TGTGCCAGCTCAACTGTGACAGGGGTGAACTATGGCTACACCTTC.

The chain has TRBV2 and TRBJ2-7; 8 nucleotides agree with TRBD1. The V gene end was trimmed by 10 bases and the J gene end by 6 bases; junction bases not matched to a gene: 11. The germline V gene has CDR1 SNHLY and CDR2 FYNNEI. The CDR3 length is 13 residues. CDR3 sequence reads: CATGQTGGFEQYF. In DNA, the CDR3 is TGTGCCACAGGTCAAACAGGGGGATTCGAGCAGTACTTC.

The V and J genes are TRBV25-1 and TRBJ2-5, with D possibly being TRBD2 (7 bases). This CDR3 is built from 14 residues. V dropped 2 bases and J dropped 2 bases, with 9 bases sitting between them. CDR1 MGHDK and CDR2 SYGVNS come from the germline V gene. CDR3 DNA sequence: TGTGCCAGCAGTGAAGGGAGGGGGCAAGAGACCCAGTACTTC. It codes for CASSEGRGQETQYF.

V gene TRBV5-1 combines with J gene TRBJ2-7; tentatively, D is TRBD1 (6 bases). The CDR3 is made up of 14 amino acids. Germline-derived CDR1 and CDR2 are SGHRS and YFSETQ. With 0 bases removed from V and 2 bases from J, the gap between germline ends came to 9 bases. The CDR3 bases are TGCGCCAGCAGCTTGGATCCAGGGGCCTACGAGCAGTACTTC. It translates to CASSLDPGAYEQYF.

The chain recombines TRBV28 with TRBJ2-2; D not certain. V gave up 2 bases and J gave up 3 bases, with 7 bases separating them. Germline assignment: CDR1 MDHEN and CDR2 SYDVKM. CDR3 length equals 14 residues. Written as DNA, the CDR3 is TGTGCCAGCAGTTTACCCTCAGACACCGGGGAGCTGTTTTTT. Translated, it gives CASSLPSDTGELFF.

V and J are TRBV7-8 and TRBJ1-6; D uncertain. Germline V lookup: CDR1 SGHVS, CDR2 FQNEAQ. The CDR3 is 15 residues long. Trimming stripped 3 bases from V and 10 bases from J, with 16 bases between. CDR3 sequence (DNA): TGTGCCAGCAGCTTCTGGGGAGCCGGAGGGTCACCCCTCCACTTT. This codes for CASSFWGAGGSPLHF.

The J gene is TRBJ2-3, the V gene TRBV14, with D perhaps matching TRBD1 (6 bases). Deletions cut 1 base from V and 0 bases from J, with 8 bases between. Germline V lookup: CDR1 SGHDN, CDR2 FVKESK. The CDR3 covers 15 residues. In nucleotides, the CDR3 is TGTGCCAGCAGCCAAGGGACAGCAAGCACAGATACGCAGTATTTT. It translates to CASSQGTASTDTQYF.

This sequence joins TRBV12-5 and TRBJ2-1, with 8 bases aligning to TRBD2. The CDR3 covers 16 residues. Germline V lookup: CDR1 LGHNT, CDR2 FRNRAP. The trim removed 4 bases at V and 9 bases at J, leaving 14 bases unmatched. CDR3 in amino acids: CASGSPGDGLAVEQFF. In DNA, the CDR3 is TGTGCTAGTGGTTCCCCTGGCGATGGACTAGCAGTTGAGCAGTTCTTC.

The CDR3: CASSPTSGNTGELFF. As DNA, the CDR3 is TGTGCCAGCAGTCCGACTAGCGGGAACACCGGGGAGCTGTTTTTT. This chain links TRBV6-4 with TRBJ2-2; 9 nucleotides agree with TRBD2. Unmatched junction bases numbered 2, after V lost 5 bases and J lost 1 base. The germline V gene has CDR1 MRHNA and CDR2 SNTAGT. The CDR3 sequence is 15 residues long.

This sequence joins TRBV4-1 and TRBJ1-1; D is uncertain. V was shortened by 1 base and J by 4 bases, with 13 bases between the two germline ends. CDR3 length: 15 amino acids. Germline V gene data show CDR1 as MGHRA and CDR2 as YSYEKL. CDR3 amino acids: CASSQGVLPSTEAFF. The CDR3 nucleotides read TGCGCCAGCAGCCAAGGAGTGTTACCCTCCACTGAAGCTTTCTTT.

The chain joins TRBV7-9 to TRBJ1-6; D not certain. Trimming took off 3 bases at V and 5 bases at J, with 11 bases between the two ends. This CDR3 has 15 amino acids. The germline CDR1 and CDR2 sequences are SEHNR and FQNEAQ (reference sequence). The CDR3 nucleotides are TGTGCCAGCAGCTTTTCCGGAGTTGATAATTCACCCCTCCACTTT. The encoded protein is CASSFSGVDNSPLHF.

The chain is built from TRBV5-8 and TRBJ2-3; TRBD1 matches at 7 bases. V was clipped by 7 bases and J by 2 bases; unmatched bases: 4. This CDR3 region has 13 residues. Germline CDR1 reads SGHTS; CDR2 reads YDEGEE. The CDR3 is CASSDRATDTQYF. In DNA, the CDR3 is TGTGCCAGCTCAGACAGGGCCACAGATACGCAGTATTTT.

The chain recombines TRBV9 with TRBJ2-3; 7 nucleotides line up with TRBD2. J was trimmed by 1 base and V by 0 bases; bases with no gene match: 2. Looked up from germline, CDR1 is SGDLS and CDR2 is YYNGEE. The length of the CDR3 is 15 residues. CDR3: CASSVGSGGTDTQYF. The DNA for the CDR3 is TGTGCCAGCAGCGTAGGAAGCGGGGGCACAGATACGCAGTATTTT.

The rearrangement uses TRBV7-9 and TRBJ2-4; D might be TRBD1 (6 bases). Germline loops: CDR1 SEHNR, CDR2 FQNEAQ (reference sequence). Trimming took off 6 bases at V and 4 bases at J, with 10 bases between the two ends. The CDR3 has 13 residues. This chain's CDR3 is CASSLGQKNIQYF. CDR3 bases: TGTGCCAGCAGTCTCGGACAGAAAAACATTCAGTACTTC.

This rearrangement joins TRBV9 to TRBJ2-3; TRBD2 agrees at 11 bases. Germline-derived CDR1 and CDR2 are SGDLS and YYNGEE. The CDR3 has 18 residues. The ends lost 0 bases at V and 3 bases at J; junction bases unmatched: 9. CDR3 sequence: CASSVGLLAGGQTDTQYF. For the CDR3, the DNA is TGTGCCAGCAGCGTAGGCCTGCTAGCGGGAGGTCAGACAGATACGCAGTATTTT. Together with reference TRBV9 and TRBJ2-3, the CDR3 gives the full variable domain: DSGVTQTPKHLITATGQRVTLRCSPRSGDLSVYWYQQSLDQGLQFLIQYYNGEERAKGNILERFSAQQFPDLHSELNLSSLELGDSALYFCASSVGLLAGGQTDTQYFGPGTRLTVL.

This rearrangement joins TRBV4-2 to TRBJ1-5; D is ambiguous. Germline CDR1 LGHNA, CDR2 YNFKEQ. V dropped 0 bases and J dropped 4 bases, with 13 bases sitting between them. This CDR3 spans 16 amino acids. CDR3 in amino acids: CASSQEEGLGNQPQHF. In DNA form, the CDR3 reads TGTGCCAGCAGCCAAGAAGAAGGACTAGGTAATCAGCCCCAGCATTTT.

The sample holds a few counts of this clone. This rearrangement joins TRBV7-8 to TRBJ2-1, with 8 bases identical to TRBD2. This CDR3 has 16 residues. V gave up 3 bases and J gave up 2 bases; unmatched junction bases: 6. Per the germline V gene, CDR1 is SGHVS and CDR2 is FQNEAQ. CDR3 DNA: TGTGCCAGCAGCTTCTTTAGCGGGATAACCTACAATGAGCAGTTCTTC. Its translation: CASSFFSGITYNEQFF. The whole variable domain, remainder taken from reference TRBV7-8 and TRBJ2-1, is GAGVSQSPRYKVAKRGQDVALRCDPISGHVSLFWYQQALGQGPEFLTYFQNEAQLDKSGLPSDRFFAERPEGSVSTLKIQRTQQEDSAVYLCASSFFSGITYNEQFFGPGTRLTVL.

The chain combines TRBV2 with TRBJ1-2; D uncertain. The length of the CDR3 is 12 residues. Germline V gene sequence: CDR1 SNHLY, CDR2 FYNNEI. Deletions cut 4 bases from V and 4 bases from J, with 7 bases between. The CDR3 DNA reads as TGTGCCAGCAGTGCCAGGTCCTATGGCTACACCTTC. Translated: CASSARSYGYTF.

The CDR3 here is CASSQGVGQGGEKLFF. The CDR3 DNA reads TGCGCCAGCAGCCAAGGGGTGGGACAGGGGGGCGAAAAACTGTTTTTT. The chain joins TRBV4-1 to TRBJ1-4; 11 bases line up with TRBD1. CDR1 and CDR2 from the germline V gene are MGHRA and YSYEKL. Losses at the gene ends were 1 base for V and 8 bases for J; bases not matched to a gene: 6. The CDR3 runs 16 residues.

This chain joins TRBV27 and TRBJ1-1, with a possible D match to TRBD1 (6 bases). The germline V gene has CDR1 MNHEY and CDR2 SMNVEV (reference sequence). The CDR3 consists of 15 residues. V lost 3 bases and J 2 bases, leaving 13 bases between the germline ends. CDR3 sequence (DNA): TGTGCCAGCAGTTTTACGGGGGGCTTTAACACTGAAGCTTTCTTT. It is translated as CASSFTGGFNTEAFF.

The CDR3 sequence is CASRAERDTGELFF. The CDR3 DNA follows: TGTGCCAGCAGGGCTGAGAGGGACACCGGGGAGCTGTTTTTT. This rearrangement joins TRBV25-1 to TRBJ2-2; perhaps TRBD2 as D (5 bases). Germline loops: CDR1 MGHDK, CDR2 SYGVNS. This CDR3 region has 14 residues. V lost 6 bases and J lost 3, with 11 bases in between.

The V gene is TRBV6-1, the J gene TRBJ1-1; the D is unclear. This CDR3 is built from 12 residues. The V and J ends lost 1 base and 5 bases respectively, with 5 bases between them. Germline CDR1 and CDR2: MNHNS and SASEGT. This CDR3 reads CASSEVATEAFF. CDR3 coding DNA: TGTGCCAGCAGTGAAGTGGCAACTGAAGCTTTCTTT.

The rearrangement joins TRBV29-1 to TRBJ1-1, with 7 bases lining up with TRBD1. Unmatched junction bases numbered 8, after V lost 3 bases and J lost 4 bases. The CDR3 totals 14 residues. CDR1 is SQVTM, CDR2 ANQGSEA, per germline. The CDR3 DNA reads TGCAGCGTTGATGCAGGGGGATCTTCCACTGAAGCTTTCTTT. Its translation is CSVDAGGSSTEAFF.